This T cell receptor (beta chain) was recorded in a study of cytomegalovirus exposure and HLA in healthy donors. In germline, CDR1 is SQVTM, CDR2 ANQGSEA. The ends were cut back, 4 bases at V and 7 bases at J, with 16 bases in the middle. The CDR3 extends over 14 amino acids. Whole-study findings and limits: Sequencing likely generated an artifact that appeared as a cluster of highly shared sequence variants. A list of 150 to 200 TCR beta chains associated with cytomegalovirus was given.

As concerns this clone: Antigen specificity is unknown.

With 60 Vbeta and 13 Jbeta primers, the PCR was carried out. The protocol was immunoSEQ multiplex PCR, while the TCRdb copy is restricted to in-frame clones and leaves out a portion. The sample has around 150,000 clones, approximately 83% seen once. The V call is TRBV29-1, the J call TRBJ1-4, with D perhaps matching TRBD1 (5 bases). This TCR derives from a man aged 35-49 years in good health and CMV-seronegative. Sequencing was performed on PBMCs. The CDR3 DNA is TGCAGCGTTGTATCGGGCCCCGGGGGTGAAAAACTGTTTTTT. Amino acid sequence: CSVVSGPGGEKLFF.